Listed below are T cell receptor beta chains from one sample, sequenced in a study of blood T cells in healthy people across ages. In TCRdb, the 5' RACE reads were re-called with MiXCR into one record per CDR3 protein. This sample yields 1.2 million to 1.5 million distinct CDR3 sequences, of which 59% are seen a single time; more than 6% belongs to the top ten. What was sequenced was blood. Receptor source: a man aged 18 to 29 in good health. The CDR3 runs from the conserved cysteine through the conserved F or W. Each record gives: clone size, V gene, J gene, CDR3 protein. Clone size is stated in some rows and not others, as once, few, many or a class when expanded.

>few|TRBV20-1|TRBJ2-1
CSAAGTYNEQFF
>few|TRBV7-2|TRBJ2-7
CASSQREYEQYF
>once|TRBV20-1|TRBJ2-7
CSASREGLSYEQYF
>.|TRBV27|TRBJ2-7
CASSFSAGGRGEQYF
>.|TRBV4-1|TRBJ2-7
CASSQADYYEQYF
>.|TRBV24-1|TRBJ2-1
CATSETRRDEQFF
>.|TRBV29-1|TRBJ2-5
CSGEDREETQYF
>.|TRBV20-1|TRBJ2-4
CSAADWKNIQYF
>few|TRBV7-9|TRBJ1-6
CASSLSRTNSPLHF
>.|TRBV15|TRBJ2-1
CATSRDSHAGNEQFF
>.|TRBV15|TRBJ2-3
CATSRDSRRFPGNTQYF
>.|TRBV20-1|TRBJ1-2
CSARAGNGYTF
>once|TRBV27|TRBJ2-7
CASSSLGGQIYEQYF
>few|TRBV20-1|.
CSAGRGYYEQYF
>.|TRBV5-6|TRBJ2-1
CASSSGLAGDREQFF
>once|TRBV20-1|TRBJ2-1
CSARGFSYNEQFF
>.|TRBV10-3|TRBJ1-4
CASGDRPSNEKLFF
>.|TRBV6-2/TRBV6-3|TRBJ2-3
CASSYSSYGTDTQYF
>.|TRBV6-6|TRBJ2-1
CASQYKNSQVPYNEQFF
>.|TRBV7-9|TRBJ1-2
CASSSSGGDGYTF
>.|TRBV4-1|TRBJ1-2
CASSQVAIRDGYTF
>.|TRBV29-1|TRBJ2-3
CSVEVVRTSGMDTQYF
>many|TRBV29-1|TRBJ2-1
CSCRQGSYNEQFF
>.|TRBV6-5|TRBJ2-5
CASSYSSGVGRETQYF
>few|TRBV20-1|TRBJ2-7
CSARAGASYEQYF
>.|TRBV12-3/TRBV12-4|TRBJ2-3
CASSLRQGIKADTQYF
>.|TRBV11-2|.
CASSFGRITYEQYF
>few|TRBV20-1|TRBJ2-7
CSASGQNSYEQYF
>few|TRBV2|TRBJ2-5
CAISPGGTAQYQETQYF
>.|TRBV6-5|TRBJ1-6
CASRRDRHNSPLHF
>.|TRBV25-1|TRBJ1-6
CASSARGPNSPLHF
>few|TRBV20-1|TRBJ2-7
CSAFTRDSSYEQYF
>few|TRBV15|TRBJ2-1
CATSPRGGLNNEQFF
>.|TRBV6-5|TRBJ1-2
CACRGAEGYTF
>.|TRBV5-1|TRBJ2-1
CASSSTVTRNEQFF
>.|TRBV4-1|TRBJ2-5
CASSPQTGRETQYF
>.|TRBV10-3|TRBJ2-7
CAISEVGGATYEQYF
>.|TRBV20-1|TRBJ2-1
CSARLSGLAGGNEQFF
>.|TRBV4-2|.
CASSLQDRGPHEQYF
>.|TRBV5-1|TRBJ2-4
CASSFTGVWEQYF
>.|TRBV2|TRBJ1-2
CASSEISAYGYTF